This T cell receptor (beta chain) was sequenced in a study of blood T cell repertoires in COVID-19. Here immunoSEQ multiplex PCR was the method, and the copy in TCRdb shows in-frame clones only, minus some. The repertoire has 200,000 to 250,000 clones, 81% of them found once; the top ten carry about 9.8%. Germline values: CDR1 MNHEY, CDR2 SVGAGI. The V end lost 6 bases, the J end lost 1 base, and 12 bases lay between the germline ends. The CDR3 totals 15 residues. The clonotype originates from a woman in her forties or fifties with acute COVID-19. The chain joins TRBV6-5 to TRBJ2-2, with D possibly being TRBD1 (5 bases). Sequences were obtained from PBMCs or T cells enriched from blood (not recorded which). CDR3 sequence: CASSRGQGNTGELFF. CDR3 DNA sequence: TGTGCCAGCAGCCGTGGGCAGGGGAACACCGGGGAGCTGTTTTTT.